Below are 20 T cell receptor beta chains sequenced from a single sample in a study of tumor-infiltrating lymphocytes in primary liver carcinoma. The investigators made TCR beta cDNA from roughly 460 ng total RNA, using a constant-region primer. Each TCR beta library was derived from three nested multiplex PCR rounds that employed slightly modified ARM-PCR. TRBV1-TRBV30 forward primers paired with a C-beta reverse primer drove the first two PCR rounds, approximately 11 cycles each. In TCRdb, the multiplex PCR reads were re-called with MiXCR into one record per CDR3 protein. The sample has about 310,000 distinct CDR3 sequences, around 50% seen once. Extraction also yielded germline DNA, while blood RNA was obtained from unsorted whole blood. Sequencing was carried out using peripheral blood. These receptors all come from a woman aged 25 to 45 with primary liver carcinoma and hepatitis B virus infection.

This clonotype was seen a handful of times. Being one base from a much bigger clone, this may be a read error. This sequence joins TRBV11-2 and TRBJ1-1, with 7 bases matching TRBD1. This CDR3 has 13 residues. Germline V CDR1 and CDR2: SGHAT, FQNNGV. CDR3 in DNA: TGTGCCAGCAGCTTAGGGCTACAGGGGCTTGCTCTCTTT. Its translation: CASSLGLQGLALF.

This clonotype has just a few counts. An end of the junction does not agree with germline; a read error may underlie this. V and J are TRBV5-8 and TRBJ2-4; D tentatively fits TRBD1 or TRBD2 (5 bases each). The germline V gene has CDR1 SGHTS and CDR2 YDEGEE. The CDR3 has 15 residues. CDR3 coding DNA: TGTGTCAGCAGCTTGCCCGGGACCCCCGGGATCATTCAGTACTTC. Protein: CVSSLPGTPGIIQYF.

The chain combines TRBV6-6 with TRBJ2-3, with 9 bases matching TRBD1. The length of the CDR3 is 15 residues. Germline CDR1 reads MNHNY; CDR2 reads SVGAGI (reference sequence). The V and J ends lost 5 bases and 1 base, in that order; junction bases with no gene match: 4. In nucleotides, the CDR3 is TGTGCCAGCAGTCTCCGGACAGGGGGCACAGATACGCAGTATTTT. Its protein is CASSLRTGGTDTQYF.

This clonotype was counted between two and nine times. This chain links TRBV7-8 with TRBJ2-1; 9 bases line up with TRBD2. Trimming cost V 4 bases and J 7 bases; bases outside gene matches: 14. The CDR3 runs to 17 residues. Germline CDR1 and CDR2: SGHVS and FQNEAQ. The CDR3 here is CASSSGARGRVKNEQFF. CDR3 bases: TGTGCCAGCAGCTCAGGGGCTCGCGGGAGGGTGAAGAATGAGCAGTTCTTC.

This clonotype appeared many times. The chain couples TRBV6-5 to TRBJ2-1; unclear D gene. Deletions cut 6 bases from V and 9 bases from J, with 15 bases between. Looked up from germline, CDR1 is MNHEY and CDR2 is SVGAGI. The CDR3 covers 13 residues. CDR3 nucleotide sequence: TGTGCCAGCAGACGCGACTCGAGTGGTGAGCAGTTCTTC. Its translation: CASRRDSSGEQFF.

Only a few counts were recorded for this clonotype. The chain couples TRBV24-1 to TRBJ2-5; TRBD2 agrees at 9 bases. V shed 3 bases, J shed 5 bases, and the junction held 9 bases outside the gene matches. Germline CDR1 reads KGHDR; CDR2 reads SFDVKD. The CDR3 contains 16 residues. The chain's CDR3 is CATSDPIAGVTETQYF. The CDR3 DNA follows: TGTGCCACCAGTGATCCAATAGCGGGAGTCACCGAGACCCAGTACTTC.

Notes on this clonotype: Relative to the germline gene, one junction end is altered; a read error may explain this. The chain combines TRBV4-1 with TRBJ2-7; 10 nucleotides agree with TRBD2. The germline V gene encodes CDR1 MGHRA and CDR2 YSYEKL. This CDR3 has 16 residues. CDR3 DNA: TGCGCCAGCAGTCAAGTTCTAGCGGGGGCCTCCTACGAGCAGTGCTTC. This sequence encodes CASSQVLAGASYEQCF.

A note on this clonotype: One junction end disagrees with the germline gene, perhaps due to a read error. J is TRBJ2-7 and V is TRBV11-2; 8 bases are shared with TRBD2. The germline gives CDR1 SGHAT, CDR2 FQNNGV. This CDR3 contains 13 residues. CDR3: CTSKRGSGTEQYF. Here the CDR3 DNA reads TGTACCAGCAAAAGGGGTAGCGGGACTGAGCAGTATTTC.

In regard to this clonotype: Since a much larger clone is just one base distant, this may be a read error. The chain uses TRBV10-1 and TRBJ2-1; D gene unclear. CDR1 and CDR2 from the germline V gene are WNHNN and SYGVQD (reference sequence). This CDR3 comprises 12 residues. The CDR3 DNA reads TGCGCGGAGCACTCCTCCTACAATGAGCAGTTCTTC. Protein: CAEHSSYNEQFF.

A remark on this clonotype: A much larger clone lies one base from this, so it may be a read error. No conserved phenylalanine or tryptophan ends this CDR3, so it is likely a read error. CDR3 region: CASSLSGTKNTEAFL. Written as DNA, the CDR3 is TGCGCCAGCAGCCTTAGCGGGACCAAAAACACTGAAGCTTTCTTA. The chain links TRBV4-3 to TRBJ1-1; possibly TRBD1 for D (5 bases). This CDR3 comprises 15 residues. Trimming took off 4 bases at V and 2 bases at J, with 14 bases between the two ends. CDR1 and CDR2 (germline): LGHNA, YSLEER.

The chain joins TRBV13 to TRBJ2-2, with 7 bases aligning to TRBD1. Per germline, CDR1 PRHDT and CDR2 FYEKMQ (reference sequence). The V gene end was trimmed by 5 bases and the J gene end by 7 bases; junction bases not matched to a gene: 10. The CDR3 runs 15 residues. CDR3 sequence: CASSPGRGGGGELFF. Written as DNA, the CDR3 is TGTGCCAGCAGCCCTGGAAGAGGGGGCGGCGGGGAGCTGTTTTTT.

With respect to this clonotype: Since a much larger clone is just one base distant, this may be a read error. The chain uses TRBV4-2 and TRBJ2-5; 8 positions agree with TRBD1. Germline V gene sequence: CDR1 LGHNA, CDR2 YNFKEQ. The CDR3 has 16 amino acids. Trimming removed 0 bases from V and 5 bases from J; junction bases left unmatched: 8. In DNA, the CDR3 is TGTGCCAGCAGCCAAGATCAGGGGGCCCGATGTGAGACCCAGTACTTC. Translation gives CASSQDQGARCETQYF.

The J gene is TRBJ2-4, the V gene TRBV14; 9 bases agree with TRBD2. The ends lost 0 bases at V and 8 bases at J; junction bases unmatched: 5. This CDR3 has 15 residues. The germline CDR1 and CDR2 sequences are SGHDN and FVKESK. The CDR3 loop reads CASSQDAGGPYIQYF. CDR3 bases: TGTGCCAGCAGCCAAGACGCGGGAGGGCCCTACATTCAGTACTTC. Full variable domain (rest looked up from reference TRBV14 and TRBJ2-4): EAGVTQFPSHSVIEKGQTVTLRCDPISGHDNLYWYRRVMGKEIKFLLHFVKESKQDESGMPNNRFLAERTGGTYSTLKVQPAELEDSGVYFCASSQDAGGPYIQYFGAGTRLSVL.

This clonotype was observed many times. The chain recombines TRBV5-5 with TRBJ2-1, with 10 bases aligning to TRBD1. CDR3 size: 15 residues. With 4 bases clipped from V and 7 bases from J, the junction kept 8 bases outside the gene matches. Per germline, CDR1 SGHKS and CDR2 YYEKEE (reference sequence). In nucleotides, the CDR3 is TGTGCCAGCAGCCTACGGGACAGGGGCAAAAATGAGCAGTTCTTC. The encoded protein is CASSLRDRGKNEQFF. Filled out from reference TRBV5-5 and TRBJ2-1, the complete variable domain reads DAGVTQSPTHLIKTRGQQVTLRCSPISGHKSVSWYQQVLGQGPQFIFQYYEKEERGRGNFPDRFSARQFPNYSSELNVNALLLGDSALYLCASSLRDRGKNEQFFGPGTRLTVL.

Comments on this clonotype: At one of its ends the junction is not consistent with the germline gene, which may arise from a read error. J is TRBJ2-2 and V is TRBV5-6; TRBD2 is a possible D gene (5 bases). Germline V lookup: CDR1 SGHDT, CDR2 YYEEEE. The CDR3 totals 15 residues. CDR3 amino acids: CACSLAPRVTGEPLF. DNA for the CDR3: TGTGCCTGCAGCTTGGCACCCAGAGTCACCGGGGAGCCGCTTTTT.

Details on this clonotype: This may be a read error: a much more frequent sequence differs by one nucleotide. The gene calls are TRBV4-2 and TRBJ2-2; D is possibly TRBD2 (5 bases). Trimming stripped 4 bases from V and 3 bases from J, with 21 bases between. Germline CDR1 is LGHNA and CDR2 is YNFKEQ. This CDR3 is built from 18 residues. The CDR3 coding sequence is TGTGCCAGCAGCCTAGAGGGAAGGAAGTCACTGGACACCGGGGAGCTGTTTTTT. Its translation: CASSLEGRKSLDTGELFF.

To note about this clonotype: The junction departs from the called germline gene at one end, perhaps through a read error. The chain is built from TRBV11-2 and TRBJ1-4; no clear D. Germline CDR1 SGHAT, CDR2 FQNNGV. CDR3 length: 15 amino acids. In nucleotides, the CDR3 is TGTGCTAGCAGCACGAGAAAAGCAAGTAATGAAAAACTGTTTTTT. Translating gives CASSTRKASNEKLFF.

This clonotype showed up many times. This sequence joins TRBV29-1 and TRBJ2-3, with TRBD1 matching 8 bases. Germline CDR1 and CDR2: SQVTM and ANQGSEA. With V trimmed by 4 bases and J by 0 bases, 6 bases remained unmatched. The CDR3 is 15 amino acids. The DNA of the CDR3 is TGCAGCGTTGTCCCGACAGGGGTCAGCACAGATACGCAGTATTTT. Its translation is CSVVPTGVSTDTQYF.

This clonotype has ten or more counts. The V call is TRBV29-1, the J call TRBJ2-4; 9 nucleotides agree with TRBD1. V dropped 5 bases and J dropped 4; count of bases not matched to a gene: 9. The CDR3 length is 15 residues. Looked up from germline, CDR1 is SQVTM and CDR2 is ANQGSEA. Written as DNA, the CDR3 is TGCAGCGTTACACGGGGGACAGGGCTTAAAAACATTCAGTACTTC. Its protein is CSVTRGTGLKNIQYF.

Comments on this clonotype: A much larger clone sits a single nucleotide away, making a read error possible. No conserved phenylalanine or tryptophan is present at the end of the CDR3, so a read error is the likely explanation. This chain joins TRBV29-1 and TRBJ1-1; no clear D gene. The V end lost 3 bases, the J end lost 6 bases, and 11 bases lay between the germline ends. Germline V CDR1 and CDR2: SQVTM, ANQGSEA. This CDR3 has 12 residues. The CDR3 sequence is CSVEEGGSEAFY. In DNA form, the CDR3 reads TGCAGCGTTGAGGAAGGAGGGTCTGAAGCTTTCTAT.